The present T cell receptor (beta chain) was sequenced within a study of cytomegalovirus exposure and HLA in healthy donors. As for the study in general: It was reported in a later analysis that the 95 to 150 validation repertoires used the same platform as the 666 first-cohort repertoires.

Regarding the study as a whole: High sensitivity and specificity were reportedly achieved when the classifier diagnosed cytomegalovirus status.

With 4 bases clipped from V and 5 bases from J, the junction kept 2 bases outside the gene matches. Looked up from germline, CDR1 is SGHRS and CDR2 is YFSETQ. The CDR3 covers 15 residues. The assay was immunoSEQ multiplex PCR, and TCRdb's table has in-frame clones only and misses some. The sample lists about 130,000 clones, approximately 95% seen once, with less than 2% in the top ten. As regards this clone: What it binds is not known.

Sequenced material: PBMCs. This sequence joins TRBV5-1 and TRBJ2-5; TRBD2 aligns across 16 bases. The clonotype originates from a man aged 18-30 years in good health and CMV-seronegative. The CDR3 region has the DNA TGCGCCAGCAGCCCGGGACTAGCGGGAGGGGAGACCCAGTACTTC. Protein product: CASSPGLAGGETQYF.